One sample yielded the 16 T cell receptor beta chains listed below, sequenced in a study of T cells in Graves' hyperthyroidism and ophthalmopathy. Amplification targeted TCR beta CDR3 regions from RNA transcripts. Researchers ran a first-round RT-PCR on the TCR CDR3 using the HTBI primer set. TCRdb re-analysed the multiplex PCR reads in MiXCR, keeping a single row per CDR3 protein. The sample carries about 610,000 distinct CDR3 sequences, 16% recorded once. Sequencing was carried out using blood. These receptor sequences come from a woman aged 40 to 55 with Graves' ophthalmopathy.

This clonotype has just a few counts. V gene TRBV12-3 or TRBV12-4 combines with J gene TRBJ1-4; D gene ambiguous. With 7 bases removed from V and 0 bases from J, the gap between germline ends came to 15 bases. The CDR3 runs 16 residues. CDR3 bases: TGTGCCAGCACCTTTTTCCGACACCCAACTAATGAAAAACTGTTTTTT. As protein: CASTFFRHPTNEKLFF.

V usage is TRBV5-6 and J usage is TRBJ1-3, with a tentative D call TRBD1 (5 bases). Germline V gene sequence: CDR1 SGHDT, CDR2 YYEEEE. The CDR3 runs 16 residues. The V end was cut by 0 bases, the J end by 2 bases, with 12 bases between. The CDR3 region has the DNA TGTGCCAGCAGCTTGGCGGGCAGGGACGCTGGAAACACCATATATTTT. This codes for CASSLAGRDAGNTIYF.

This clonotype was recorded a few times. The V and J genes are TRBV6-1 and TRBJ1-2; 8 bases line up with TRBD1. Looked up from germline, CDR1 is MNHNS and CDR2 is SASEGT. The CDR3 runs to 15 residues. The junction had 10 bases not matched to a gene; V was cut back by 8 bases and J by 2 bases. The CDR3 nucleotides are TGTGCCAGCTCTACCCTCGGACAGGGCAACTATGGCTACACCTTC. Encoded protein: CASSTLGQGNYGYTF.

V and J are TRBV11-2 and TRBJ1-3; D call uncertain. The V gene lost 2 bases and the J gene lost 4 bases, with 3 bases spanning the gap. CDR3 length: 12 amino acids. Germline lookup yields CDR1 SGHAT and CDR2 FQNNGV. The CDR3: CASSLLGNTIYF. The DNA for the CDR3 is TGTGCCAGCAGCTTATTGGGAAACACCATATATTTT.

The rearrangement joins TRBV29-1 to TRBJ2-3; tentatively, D is TRBD2 (5 bases). The CDR3 is 13 amino acids. Germline V gene lookup returns CDR1 SQVTM and CDR2 ANQGSEA. Deletions cut 3 bases from V and 4 bases from J, with 11 bases between. CDR3 sequence: CSVEIVLADTQYF. The CDR3, as DNA: TGCAGCGTTGAGATCGTACTAGCAGATACGCAGTATTTT.

V and J are TRBV10-3 and TRBJ2-7; 11 bases line up with TRBD2. Per the germline V gene, CDR1 is ENHRY and CDR2 is SYGVKD. The CDR3 consists of 16 residues. Trimming removed 8 bases from V and 2 bases from J; junction bases left unmatched: 11. CDR3 coding DNA: TGTGCCATCTCTTCAGTTAGCGGGAGGGCCACCTACGAGCAGTACTTC. Its protein is CAISSVSGRATYEQYF.

This clonotype was recorded a few times. This chain links TRBV12-3 or TRBV12-4 with TRBJ1-6; D is unclear. CDR3 length: 15 amino acids. The V and J ends lost 5 bases and 5 bases respectively, with 13 bases between them. The CDR3 DNA follows: TGTGCCAGCAGTCCCCGGGGTATGGATAATTCACCCCTCCACTTT. Protein sequence: CASSPRGMDNSPLHF.

In its sample, this clonotype was seen many times. The chain couples TRBV5-1 to TRBJ2-3; 7 bases are a match to TRBD1. V dropped 1 base and J dropped 6; count of bases not matched to a gene: 8. Germline CDR1 is SGHRS and CDR2 is YFSETQ. CDR3 length equals 15 residues. The CDR3 bases are TGCGCCAGCAGCTTGAACAGGGGTGGGCTGGATACGCAGTATTTT. Translating it yields CASSLNRGGLDTQYF.

This clonotype showed up just a few times. This chain connects TRBV20-1 to TRBJ1-5, with D possibly TRBD1 on 6 matching bases. Germline V gene data show CDR1 as DFQATT and CDR2 as SNEGSKA (reference sequence). The CDR3 totals 14 residues. The V and J ends lost 0 bases and 4 bases respectively, with 10 bases between them. The CDR3 nucleotides are TGCAGTGCTAGAGACAGGGGAATAAATCAGCCCCAGCATTTT. Amino acids: CSARDRGINQPQHF.

As regards this clonotype: A much larger clone differs by one base, so this may be a read error. V gene TRBV20-1 combines with J gene TRBJ2-7; TRBD1 agrees at 9 bases. The CDR3 length is 15 residues. CDR1 is DFQATT, CDR2 SNEGSKA, per germline (reference sequence). The chain's CDR3 is CSAPSMGQGNYEQHF. As DNA, the CDR3 is TGCAGTGCCCCGTCTATGGGACAGGGAAACTACGAGCAGCACTTC.

This chain connects TRBV6-6 to TRBJ1-2; D perhaps matches TRBD1 (6 bases). In germline, CDR1 is MNHNY, CDR2 SVGAGI (reference sequence). The CDR3 spans 16 residues. V gave up 0 bases and J gave up 8 bases, with 19 bases separating them. CDR3 bases: TGTGCCAGCAGTTACTCCCGCCCCAGGGGAGTGGAAGGCTACACCTTC. Translation gives CASSYSRPRGVEGYTF.

This clonotype was recorded many times. This sequence joins TRBV11-2 and TRBJ2-1, with no clear D. Germline V gives CDR1 SGHAT, CDR2 FQNNGV. V lost 0 bases, J lost 8 bases, and 11 bases lay in between. CDR3 length equals 14 residues. The CDR3 here is CASSLDRRVDEQFF. DNA of the CDR3: TGTGCCAGCAGCTTAGACCGCCGTGTCGATGAGCAGTTCTTC.

V is TRBV20-1 and J is TRBJ2-7; 7 nucleotides align to TRBD2. CDR1 and CDR2 from the germline V gene are DFQATT and SNEGSKA (reference sequence). This CDR3 is built from 15 residues. Losses at the gene ends were 5 bases for V and 2 bases for J; bases not matched to a gene: 12. The CDR3 is CSASPRAGDTYEQYF. The DNA of the CDR3 is TGCAGTGCTTCCCCCAGGGCGGGGGATACCTACGAGCAGTACTTC.

At least ten counts were recorded for this clonotype. This chain links TRBV20-1 with TRBJ1-6, with TRBD1 as a possible D gene (5 bases). CDR1 is DFQATT, CDR2 SNEGSKA, per germline (reference sequence). V lost 3 bases and J 5 bases, leaving 17 bases between the germline ends. The CDR3 spans 16 residues. The CDR3, as DNA: TGCAGTGCTAGCCCAGACGGGGGATTCAATAATTCACCCCTCCACTTT. It encodes CSASPDGGFNNSPLHF.

This clonotype was counted many times. J is TRBJ2-7 and V is TRBV28; D may correspond to TRBD1 or TRBD2 (5 bases each). CDR1 and CDR2 from the germline V gene are MDHEN and SYDVKM. The CDR3 runs to 13 residues. Trimming removed 7 bases from V and 2 bases from J, with 12 bases in between. In DNA form, the CDR3 reads TGTGCCAGCACCCTGGGACGCCCCTACGAGCAGTACTTC. Translated: CASTLGRPYEQYF. Full variable domain (rest looked up from reference TRBV28 and TRBJ2-7): DVKVTQSSRYLVKRTGEKVFLECVQDMDHENMFWYRQDPGLGLRLIYFSYDVKMKEKGDIPEGYSVSREKKERFSLILESASTNQTSMYLCASTLGRPYEQYFGPGTRLTVT.

This clonotype was observed once. The V and J genes are TRBV19 and TRBJ2-2, with 11 positions matching TRBD2. The CDR3 is 17 residues long. Germline CDR1 and CDR2: LNHDA and SQIVND (reference sequence). The J segment lost 0 bases and the V segment lost 5 bases, leaving 5 bases of the junction unmatched. The DNA of the CDR3 is TGTGCCAGTAGTCTGGATAGCGGGGGGGCGAACACCGGGGAGCTGTTTTTT. As protein: CASSLDSGGANTGELFF.